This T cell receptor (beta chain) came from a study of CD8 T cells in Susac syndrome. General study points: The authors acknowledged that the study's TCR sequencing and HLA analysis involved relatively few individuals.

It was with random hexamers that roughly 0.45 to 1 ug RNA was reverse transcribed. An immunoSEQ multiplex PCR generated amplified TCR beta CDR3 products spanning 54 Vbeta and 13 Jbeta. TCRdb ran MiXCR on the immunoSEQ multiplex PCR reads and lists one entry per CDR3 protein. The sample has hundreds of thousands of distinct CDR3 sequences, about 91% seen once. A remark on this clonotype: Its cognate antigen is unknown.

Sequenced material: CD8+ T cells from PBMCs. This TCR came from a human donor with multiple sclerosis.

The CDR3 loop is CASNFQGGNEAFF. The CDR3 DNA reads TGTGCCAGTAATTTTCAGGGTGGTAATGAAGCTTTCTTT. The chain carries TRBV19 and TRBJ1-1; perhaps TRBD1 as D (5 bases). This CDR3 has 13 amino acids. CDR1 and CDR2 (germline): LNHDA, SQIVND (reference sequence). The ends were cut back, 7 bases at V and 7 bases at J, with 16 bases in the middle.